What follows is one TCR beta chain and its context. Its antigen is currently unknown. PCR used 60 Vbeta primers and 13 Jbeta primers. The data were produced by immunoSEQ multiplex PCR, yet TCRdb's version contains in-frame clones alone and is incomplete. Seen here are 130,000 or so clones, more than 75% observed once, and the top ten hold 1.1%. This record belongs to a study of cytomegalovirus exposure and HLA in healthy donors. The CDR3 is 16 residues long. V was clipped by 5 bases and J by 0 bases, with 14 bases between them. Germline CDR1 and CDR2: MNHEY and SMNVEV (reference sequence). Study-wide results and caveats: Specific recognition of CMV antigens was confirmed in vitro for a few chains (all CMV-associated).

This receptor was identified in a male donor in good health and CMV-seronegative. The chain is built from TRBV27 and TRBJ2-4; the D gene is possibly TRBD2 (6 bases). Sequenced: PBMCs. The CDR3 nucleotides are TGTGCCAGCAGTCCGGGGGTTGGTCTAGCCAAAAACATTCAGTACTTC. Translation gives CASSPGVGLAKNIQYF.